This TCR beta chain was identified in a study of cytomegalovirus exposure and HLA in healthy donors. Points from the study as a whole: Rare TCR sequences predominated, though certain public TCRs were found in many donors.

Turning to this clone: The target antigen is unknown.

It was with 60 Vbeta and 13 Jbeta primers that the PCR ran. Some clones are missing from TCRdb's copy, which holds only in-frame ones; the method was immunoSEQ multiplex PCR. The data show about 150,000 clones, with 75% to 80% seen just once and about 1.8% held by the top ten. CDR1 and CDR2 (germline): SNHLY, FYNNEI. The V end lost 6 bases, the J end lost 0 bases, and 14 bases lay between the germline ends. The CDR3 runs 15 residues. This clonotype was obtained from a woman younger than 45 in good health and CMV-seronegative. This chain connects TRBV2 to TRBJ1-1; D is unclear. The specimen was PBMCs. CDR3 nucleotides: TGTGCCAGCAGGGGAGAGCCAACTATGAACACTGAAGCTTTCTTT. Its translation is CASRGEPTMNTEAFF.